Shown below are 23 T cell receptor beta chains from a single sample sequenced in a study of response to subunit inactivated influenza vaccine (dated by TCRdb to the late 2010s). Libraries were constructed by RT-PCR. TCRdb names Illumina HiSeq 2500 as the instrument used. The public reads were quality trimmed at Q25 with fastp and then assembled into clones with MiXCR by TCRdb, keeping productive beta chains. A single entry per CDR3 protein holds the most common genes and DNA from its merged rows. Recorded for this sample are hundreds of thousands of distinct CDR3 sequences; less than 10% of them occurred a single time. The ten most abundant clones make up roughly 13% of the sample. This specimen was PBMCs from blood, taken roughly 24 months after vaccination. These receptor sequences come from a man aged 50 to 69 who received an inactivated influenza vaccine. Donor details come from another sample of the same person, matched by shared clones.

This clonotype was recorded many times. The chain uses TRBV12-3 or TRBV12-4 and TRBJ2-7; D is uncertain. The CDR3 contains 14 residues. The ends were cut back, 6 bases at V and 0 bases at J, with 12 bases in the middle. The CDR3 sequence: CASSRGESSYEQYF. CDR3 nucleotides: TGTGCCAGCAGCCGTGGAGAGAGCTCCTACGAGCAGTACTTC.

This clonotype was found many times. The CDR3 bases are TGCAGTGCTACGGGGGGGCACACAGATACGCAGTATTTT. This encodes CSATGGHTDTQYF. The chain carries TRBV20-1 and TRBJ2-3; 8 positions agree with TRBD2. Germline V gene lookup returns CDR1 DFQATT and CDR2 SNEGSKA (reference sequence). V shed 4 bases, J shed 2 bases, and the junction held 2 bases outside the gene matches. The CDR3 loop spans 13 amino acids.

This clonotype has just a few counts. The rearrangement links TRBV18 to TRBJ1-5, with 7 bases that match TRBD1. This CDR3 comprises 16 residues. Germline assignment: CDR1 KGHSH and CDR2 LQKENI. J was trimmed by 7 bases and V by 1 base; bases with no gene match: 10. This CDR3 is CASSPQGTVGRQPQHF. CDR3 sequence (DNA): TGTGCCAGCTCACCACAAGGGACAGTGGGGCGACAGCCCCAGCATTTT.

This clonotype was seen only a few times. The J gene is TRBJ2-7, the V gene TRBV10-3, with 8 bases aligning to TRBD1. The trim removed 3 bases at V and 2 bases at J, leaving 12 bases unmatched. This CDR3 comprises 17 residues. Germline V gene sequence: CDR1 ENHRY, CDR2 SYGVKD. The chain's CDR3 is CAISDVGQGQPTYEQYF. The CDR3 DNA reads TGTGCCATCAGTGATGTTGGACAGGGACAGCCAACCTACGAGCAGTACTTC.

J is TRBJ2-5 and V is TRBV5-4; 9 nucleotides agree with TRBD1. The length of the CDR3 is 15 residues. With V trimmed by 3 bases and J by 3 bases, 6 bases remained unmatched. Germline lookup yields CDR1 SGHNT and CDR2 YYREEE (reference sequence). The CDR3 region is CASSSGTGRKETQYF. The CDR3 DNA follows: TGTGCCAGCAGCTCCGGGACAGGGCGAAAAGAGACCCAGTACTTC.

V and J are TRBV24-1 and TRBJ2-7, with a tentative D call TRBD2 (6 bases). CDR1 KGHDR and CDR2 SFDVKD come from the germline V gene. The CDR3 covers 14 residues. V lost 3 bases and J lost 0, with 8 bases in between. CDR3 protein: CATSDPGSSYEQYF. DNA of the CDR3: TGTGCCACCAGTGATCCCGGGAGCTCCTACGAGCAGTACTTC.

This clonotype was observed a few times. V is TRBV12-3 or TRBV12-4 and J is TRBJ2-3; TRBD1 aligns across 10 bases. The CDR3 loop spans 14 amino acids. The V gene end was trimmed by 5 bases and the J gene end by 4 bases; junction bases not matched to a gene: 3. CDR3 DNA sequence: TGTGCCAGCAGTGACAGGGGGCCGGCAGATACGCAGTATTTT. Translation gives CASSDRGPADTQYF.

The J gene is TRBJ2-5, the V gene TRBV27, with D perhaps matching TRBD2 (6 bases). Germline V gene data show CDR1 as MNHEY and CDR2 as SMNVEV (reference sequence). The CDR3 contains 15 residues. With 1 base removed from V and 0 bases from J, the gap between germline ends came to 9 bases. For the CDR3, the DNA is TGTGCCAGCAGTTTATGGGGAGGAAACCAAGAGACCCAGTACTTC. As protein: CASSLWGGNQETQYF.

This chain uses TRBV6-5 with TRBJ2-5, with 12 bases that match TRBD2. The germline CDR1 and CDR2 sequences are MNHEY and SVGAGI. The ends lost 0 bases at V and 5 bases at J; junction bases unmatched: 7. CDR3 size: 17 residues. Here the CDR3 reads CASSYSLLAGGGETQYF. The CDR3 DNA sequence: TGTGCCAGCAGTTACTCGTTACTAGCGGGAGGTGGGGAGACCCAGTACTTC.

The table lists this clonotype with a few counts. The V gene is TRBV12-3 or TRBV12-4, the J gene TRBJ1-2; TRBD1 aligns across 12 bases. The length of the CDR3 is 14 residues. V shed 6 bases, J shed 8 bases, and the junction held 7 bases outside the gene matches. The CDR3 spells CASRQLGQGAGYTF. The CDR3 DNA reads as TGTGCCAGCAGACAGTTGGGACAGGGGGCGGGCTACACCTTC.

The rearrangement joins TRBV20-1 to TRBJ2-7; unclear D gene. This CDR3 is built from 15 residues. Germline loops: CDR1 DFQATT, CDR2 SNEGSKA (reference sequence). The ends were cut back, 3 bases at V and 0 bases at J, with 15 bases in the middle. The CDR3 DNA sequence: TGCAGTGCTAGTTTATTAGCTCTCAGCTCCTACGAGCAGTACTTC. It yields the protein CSASLLALSSYEQYF.

This clonotype showed up many times. V and J are TRBV5-1 and TRBJ1-1; D call uncertain. The CDR3 extends over 13 amino acids. The germline V and J ends were trimmed by 4 bases and 8 bases, with 15 bases remaining between them. Germline V gene sequence: CDR1 SGHRS, CDR2 YFSETQ. CDR3 coding DNA: TGCGCCAGCAGCCCCGGGATTGGCTTAGAAGCTTTCTTT. Translation: CASSPGIGLEAFF.

This clonotype was detected only a few times. The chain carries TRBV5-1 and TRBJ2-7; D not resolved. Germline CDR1 and CDR2: SGHRS and YFSETQ. Trimming removed 1 base at V and 1 base at J, with 9 bases between. The CDR3 length is 14 residues. CDR3 protein: CASSLRQESYEQYF. CDR3 nucleotides: TGCGCCAGCAGCTTGCGTCAGGAATCCTACGAGCAGTACTTC.

At least ten counts were recorded for this clonotype. The chain joins TRBV5-6 to TRBJ2-4; no clear D. Trimming cost V 0 bases and J 0 bases, with 4 bases left between them. Germline CDR1 and CDR2: SGHDT and YYEEEE. The CDR3 is 14 residues long. This chain's CDR3 is CASSLGLAKNIQYF. The CDR3 region has the DNA TGTGCCAGCAGCTTGGGACTAGCCAAAAACATTCAGTACTTC.

This clonotype has more than one count but fewer than ten. The chain joins TRBV10-3 to TRBJ2-5; the match to TRBD2 covers 14 bases. After removal of 8 bases from V and 5 bases from J, the junction contained 7 bases not matched to a gene. Germline CDR1 ENHRY, CDR2 SYGVKD. This CDR3 is built from 15 residues. This CDR3 reads CAIAGLAGVLETQYF. In nucleotides, the CDR3 is TGTGCCATCGCGGGACTAGCGGGAGTTTTGGAGACCCAGTACTTC.

This clonotype was found a few times. V gene TRBV6-1 combines with J gene TRBJ2-7; TRBD1 matches at 7 bases. This CDR3 spans 13 amino acids. With V trimmed by 5 bases and J by 5 bases, 6 bases remained unmatched. Germline CDR1 and CDR2: MNHNS and SASEGT. In nucleotides, the CDR3 is TGTGCCAGCAGTAGGACAGGCCAGGACGAGCAGTACTTC. It codes for CASSRTGQDEQYF.

This chain connects TRBV12-3 or TRBV12-4 to TRBJ2-7; the match to TRBD1 covers 7 bases. V lost 6 bases, J lost 7 bases, and 6 bases stayed unmatched. The CDR3 runs 12 residues. The CDR3 spells CASSSTGLEQYF. The CDR3 coding sequence is TGTGCCAGCAGCTCGACAGGGTTGGAGCAGTACTTC.

V and J are TRBV5-4 and TRBJ2-5; TRBD2 agrees at 16 bases. Trimming cost V 4 bases and J 1 base; bases outside gene matches: 4. CDR1 is SGHNT, CDR2 YYREEE, per germline (reference sequence). CDR3 length equals 17 residues. CDR3 residues: CASSIGTSGGVQETQYF. The CDR3 DNA reads as TGTGCCAGCAGCATCGGGACTAGCGGGGGGGTCCAAGAGACCCAGTACTTC. Full variable domain (rest looked up from reference TRBV5-4 and TRBJ2-5): ETGVTQSPTHLIKTRGQQVTLRCSSQSGHNTVSWYQQALGQGPQFIFQYYREEENGRGNFPPRFSGLQFPNYSSELNVNALELDDSALYLCASSIGTSGGVQETQYFGPGTRLLVL.

The rearrangement joins TRBV6-5 to TRBJ2-5; TRBD1 or TRBD2 may be the D gene (5 bases each). Per the germline V gene, CDR1 is MNHEY and CDR2 is SVGAGI. Trimming left V 2 bases short and J 4 bases short, with 14 bases between. The CDR3 totals 15 residues. The chain's CDR3 is CASSYEGTQLETQYF. The CDR3 coding sequence is TGTGCCAGCAGTTACGAGGGGACCCAATTAGAGACCCAGTACTTC.

This clonotype has just a few counts. This rearrangement joins TRBV6-2 or TRBV6-3 to TRBJ2-7; 9 nucleotides match TRBD1. V lost 6 bases, J lost 5 bases, and 11 bases stayed unmatched. The CDR3 is 15 amino acids. CDR1 and CDR2 from the germline V gene are MNHEY and SVGEGT. The chain's CDR3 is CASRLSGTGRHEQYF. The CDR3 nucleotides read TGTGCCAGCAGACTATCAGGGACAGGGAGGCACGAGCAGTACTTC.

V and J are TRBV6-1 and TRBJ1-5; no reliable D call. Trimming removed 3 bases at V and 5 bases at J, with 8 bases between. Germline V gene sequence: CDR1 MNHNS, CDR2 SASEGT. The length of the CDR3 is 13 residues. The CDR3 reads CASSDRRDQPQHF. For the CDR3, the DNA is TGTGCCAGCAGTGACAGGAGGGATCAGCCCCAGCATTTT.

This clonotype has just a few counts. The chain uses TRBV5-1 and TRBJ1-2; D might be TRBD1 (5 bases). Germline lookup yields CDR1 SGHRS and CDR2 YFSETQ. The CDR3 has 13 amino acids. Between the trimmed V and J ends, which lost 0 bases and 6 bases, there was a span of 9 bases. The CDR3 loop is CASSLALQDGYTF. As DNA, the CDR3 is TGCGCCAGCAGCTTGGCCCTACAGGATGGCTACACCTTC.

This clonotype was counted at least ten times. The genes are TRBV29-1 and TRBJ2-3; 8 nucleotides agree with TRBD1. The germline V gene has CDR1 SQVTM and CDR2 ANQGSEA. V lost 6 bases and J lost 2; bases outside the gene matches: 4. The CDR3 has 13 amino acids. CDR3 loop: CSVGQGSTDTQYF. The CDR3, as DNA: TGCAGCGTAGGACAGGGATCCACAGATACGCAGTATTTT.